These 29 T cell receptor beta chains came from one sample sequenced in a study of blood T cell repertoires in COVID-19. Sequencing used immunoSEQ multiplex PCR; TCRdb keeps in-frame clones, though not all of them. The table shows 85,000 to 120,000 clones, with 84% occurring only once. The specimen sequenced was peripheral blood. Every receptor here comes from a man between 40 and 49 years old with active or convalescent COVID-19.

This sequence joins TRBV19 and TRBJ1-1; the D is unclear. The CDR3 is 15 residues long. Trimming removed 3 bases from V and 0 bases from J, with 11 bases in between. Germline V CDR1 and CDR2: LNHDA, SQIVND (reference sequence). CDR3 amino acids: CASSIGALMNTEAFF. The CDR3, as DNA: TGTGCCAGTAGTATCGGTGCTTTAATGAACACTGAAGCTTTCTTT.

The DNA for the CDR3 is TGTGCCAGCAGCGACAGGGATAGCTCCTACGAGCAGTACTTC. Protein: CASSDRDSSYEQYF. The gene calls are TRBV7-9 and TRBJ2-7; TRBD1 agrees at 7 bases. V lost 5 bases to trimming and J lost 0 bases; unmatched junction nucleotides: 4. Germline lookup yields CDR1 SEHNR and CDR2 FQNEAQ (reference sequence). The CDR3 has 14 residues.

The V and J genes are TRBV6-6 and TRBJ1-2; 8 bases agree with TRBD1. The germline V gene has CDR1 MNHNY and CDR2 SVGAGI (reference sequence). J lost 5 bases, V lost 6 bases, and 8 bases had no gene match. The CDR3 contains 14 residues. DNA for the CDR3: TGTGCCAGCAGCGTTGGGACAGGACTTTATGGCTACACCTTC. It translates to CASSVGTGLYGYTF.

The rearrangement uses TRBV3-1 (or the pseudogene TRBV3-2) and TRBJ2-3; 8 nucleotides match TRBD1. V was clipped by 4 bases and J by 2 bases; unmatched bases: 8. From germline, CDR1 is LGHDT and CDR2 YNNKEL (reference sequence). The CDR3 is made up of 16 amino acids. CDR3 residues: CASSRAGDRYTDTQYF. The DNA for the CDR3 is TGTGCCAGCAGCCGGGCTGGGGACAGGTACACAGATACGCAGTATTTT.

The V gene is TRBV15, the J gene TRBJ1-1, with a tentative D call TRBD1 (6 bases). Per germline, CDR1 LNHNV and CDR2 YYDKDF (reference sequence). V dropped 0 bases and J dropped 10 bases, with 12 bases sitting between them. The length of the CDR3 is 13 residues. The CDR3 loop reads CATSRDGGARAFF. Here the CDR3 DNA reads TGTGCCACCAGCAGAGACGGGGGGGCGCGAGCTTTCTTT.

The genes are TRBV12-5 and TRBJ1-1, with TRBD1 identical over 7 bases. This CDR3 has 13 amino acids. Germline V gene lookup returns CDR1 LGHNT and CDR2 FRNRAP. V shed 2 bases and J 4 bases; nucleotides not matched to a gene: 1. Here the CDR3 reads CASGLKGATEAFF. The DNA of the CDR3 is TGTGCTAGTGGTTTGAAGGGGGCCACTGAAGCTTTCTTT.

The genes are TRBV19 and TRBJ1-3; D is undetermined. The germline V and J ends were trimmed by 1 base and 5 bases, with 9 bases remaining between them. The CDR3 runs 14 residues. CDR1 is LNHDA, CDR2 SQIVND, per germline (reference sequence). CDR3 DNA: TGTGCCAGTAGTATAGGAGCAGGAAGAAACACCATATATTTT. Its protein product is CASSIGAGRNTIYF.

The chain employs TRBV20-1 and TRBJ2-7, with a weak D call TRBD2 (7 bases). With 3 bases removed from V and 2 bases from J, the gap between germline ends came to 14 bases. There are 14 residues in the CDR3. The germline gives CDR1 DFQATT, CDR2 SNEGSKA (reference sequence). The CDR3 sequence is CSASLGGQTYEQYF. The DNA of the CDR3 is TGCAGTGCTAGTCTCGGGGGGCAGACCTACGAGCAGTACTTC.

The rearrangement joins TRBV7-2 to TRBJ2-7; TRBD1 agrees at 7 bases. V lost 4 bases and J lost 0; bases outside the gene matches: 6. Germline V gene data show CDR1 as SGHTA and CDR2 as FQGNSA. The CDR3 spans 15 residues. CDR3 region: CASSSQGPSSYEQYF. For the CDR3, the DNA is TGTGCCAGCAGCTCACAGGGGCCAAGCTCCTACGAGCAGTACTTC.

The rearrangement links TRBV5-5 to TRBJ1-3; no definite D call. The V end was cut by 4 bases, the J end by 3 bases, with 14 bases between. Germline lookup yields CDR1 SGHKS and CDR2 YYEKEE (reference sequence). The CDR3 runs to 15 residues. CDR3 residues: CASSTGVRDGNTIYF. CDR3 sequence (DNA): TGTGCCAGCAGCACGGGAGTTCGGGATGGAAACACCATATATTTT.

This chain uses TRBV27 with TRBJ2-7, with 8 bases matching TRBD1. Germline V gives CDR1 MNHEY, CDR2 SMNVEV (reference sequence). Unmatched junction bases numbered 7, after V lost 3 bases and J lost 3 bases. This CDR3 has 15 residues. The CDR3 region has the DNA TGTGCCAGCAGTTTGACCGGGACAGGTGGCTACGAGCAGTACTTC. Residues: CASSLTGTGGYEQYF.

This clone has more than one count but fewer than ten. The V gene is TRBV7-9, the J gene TRBJ1-4; 8 bases align to TRBD1. V gave up 6 bases and J gave up 5 bases; unmatched junction bases: 17. There are 18 residues in the CDR3. Germline values: CDR1 SEHNR, CDR2 FQNEAQ (reference sequence). The CDR3 DNA is TGTGCCAGCAGGCCTGGACTTTTCACAGGGGGGAAAAATGAAAAACTGTTTTTT. This encodes CASRPGLFTGGKNEKLFF. The full variable domain, its missing parts supplied by reference TRBV7-9 and TRBJ1-4, is DTGVSQNPRHKITKRGQNVTFRCDPISEHNRLYWYRQTLGQGPEFLTYFQNEAQLEKSRLLSDRFSAERPKGSFSTLEIQRTEQGDSAMYLCASRPGLFTGGKNEKLFFGSGTQLSVL.

The J gene is TRBJ2-2, the V gene TRBV7-2, with 10 bases lining up with TRBD1. The CDR3 extends over 15 amino acids. Germline V gene lookup returns CDR1 SGHTA and CDR2 FQGNSA. V shed 5 bases, J shed 5 bases, and the junction held 5 bases outside the gene matches. CDR3 region: CASSLDRGLTGELFF. CDR3 in DNA: TGTGCCAGCAGCCTTGACAGGGGGCTAACCGGGGAGCTGTTTTTT. Full variable domain (remainder filled in from reference TRBV7-2 and TRBJ2-2): GAGVSQSPSNKVTEKGKDVELRCDPISGHTALYWYRQSLGQGLEFLIYFQGNSAPDKSGLPSDRFSAERTGGSVSTLTIQRTQQEDSAVYLCASSLDRGLTGELFFGEGSRLTVL.

This clone was detected only once. The chain has TRBV5-8 and TRBJ1-6; possibly TRBD1 for D (5 bases). V shed 4 bases and J shed 8 bases, with 16 bases lying between them. The CDR3 covers 15 residues. The V gene's germline CDR1 is SGHTS and CDR2 YDEGEE. The DNA of the CDR3 is TGTGCCAGCAGCCGAGGGCAGGGAGGGTATTCACCCCTCCACTTT. Translating it yields CASSRGQGGYSPLHF.

This clone has a single count. The chain links TRBV13 to TRBJ1-3; possible D gene TRBD1, 6 bases. Trimming took off 2 bases at V and 0 bases at J, with 11 bases between the two ends. Germline assignment: CDR1 PRHDT and CDR2 FYEKMQ (reference sequence). The CDR3 runs to 16 residues. CDR3 sequence reads: CASSLMGASSGNTIYF. In DNA, the CDR3 is TGTGCCAGCAGCTTAATGGGGGCTAGCTCTGGAAACACCATATATTTT.

Only one count was recorded for this clone. V is TRBV3-1 (or the pseudogene TRBV3-2) and J is TRBJ1-6; D may be TRBD1 (6 bases). The CDR3 has 16 residues. V gave up 0 bases and J gave up 8 bases, with 14 bases separating them. Germline values: CDR1 LGHDT, CDR2 YNNKEL (reference sequence). Written as DNA, the CDR3 is TGTGCCAGCAGCCAAGACACCAGGGGCGACGATTCACCCCTCCACTTT. Its translation: CASSQDTRGDDSPLHF.

The V call is TRBV13, the J call TRBJ2-1, with unresolved D. V shed 3 bases and J shed 7 bases, with 4 bases lying between them. The CDR3 sequence is 11 residues long. CDR1 PRHDT and CDR2 FYEKMQ come from the germline V gene (reference sequence). The CDR3 region is CASSFNNEQFF. The DNA for the CDR3 is TGTGCCAGCAGCTTTAATAATGAGCAGTTCTTC.

The chain couples TRBV5-4 to TRBJ1-1; 8 bases align to TRBD1. The germline CDR1 and CDR2 sequences are SGHNT and YYREEE (reference sequence). Trimming took 2 bases from V and 1 from J; bases not matched to a gene: 7. This CDR3 has 16 residues. The CDR3 region has the DNA TGTGCCAGCAGCTTAAGGGTCGACAGGGGGAACACTGAAGCTTTCTTT. Encoded protein: CASSLRVDRGNTEAFF.

The chain carries TRBV5-5 and TRBJ2-5, with a weak D call TRBD2 (7 bases). V dropped 4 bases and J dropped 4 bases, with 17 bases sitting between them. The CDR3 is 15 residues long. Germline lookup yields CDR1 SGHKS and CDR2 YYEKEE (reference sequence). CDR3 in DNA: TGTGCCAGCAGCACCGAGGGAGGGGGAAGAGAGACCCAGTACTTC. Residues: CASSTEGGGRETQYF.

V is TRBV5-4 and J is TRBJ2-2, with D unresolved. V was shortened by 4 bases and J by 6 bases, with 19 bases between the two germline ends. This CDR3 is 16 amino acids long. Per the germline V gene, CDR1 is SGHNT and CDR2 is YYREEE (reference sequence). The CDR3 region has the DNA TGTGCCAGCAGCCGATATTCCAGTTCCACCGCCGGGGAGCTGTTTTTT. Residues: CASSRYSSSTAGELFF. The complete variable domain, with remaining parts taken from reference TRBV5-4 and TRBJ2-2, reads ETGVTQSPTHLIKTRGQQVTLRCSSQSGHNTVSWYQQALGQGPQFIFQYYREEENGRGNFPPRFSGLQFPNYSSELNVNALELDDSALYLCASSRYSSSTAGELFFGEGSRLTVL.

This clone occurred once. The chain carries TRBV5-1 and TRBJ1-4; TRBD1 aligns across 9 bases. The ends lost 2 bases at V and 2 bases at J; junction bases unmatched: 7. The length of the CDR3 is 17 residues. In germline, CDR1 is SGHRS, CDR2 YFSETQ. CDR3 protein: CASSLPRTGATNEKLFF. CDR3 coding DNA: TGCGCCAGCAGCTTACCCCGGACAGGGGCCACTAATGAAAAACTGTTTTTT.

The chain has TRBV7-2 and TRBJ2-5, with 12 bases that match TRBD2. CDR3 length: 17 residues. Germline V CDR1 and CDR2: SGHTA, FQGNSA. J gave up 5 bases and V 0 bases, and 7 bases lay outside the gene matches. CDR3 sequence reads: CASSLASSSGGAETQYF. The CDR3 nucleotides read TGTGCCAGCAGCTTAGCGTCGTCTAGCGGGGGGGCGGAGACCCAGTACTTC.

V and J are TRBV5-1 and TRBJ1-2; TRBD1 matches at 10 bases. The length of the CDR3 is 16 residues. J lost 1 base, V lost 5 bases, and 8 bases had no gene match. CDR1 is SGHRS, CDR2 YFSETQ, per germline. CDR3 DNA: TGCGCCAGCAGTTCTGGGACAGGGGTCGGTAACTATGGCTACACCTTC. Protein product: CASSSGTGVGNYGYTF.

The chain has TRBV19 and TRBJ2-7; 10 nucleotides line up with TRBD2. CDR1 is LNHDA and CDR2 is SQIVND in the germline V gene (reference sequence). This CDR3 spans 15 amino acids. V dropped 8 bases and J dropped 1; count of bases not matched to a gene: 8. CDR3 in DNA: TGTGCCAGTTCGGTAGCGGGGGGATCTTCCTACGAGCAGTACTTC. This translates into CASSVAGGSSYEQYF.

This chain links TRBV12-3 or TRBV12-4 with TRBJ1-1; D is ambiguous. V lost 8 bases and J lost 0, with 10 bases in between. The CDR3 runs to 13 residues. CDR3 in DNA: TGTGCCAGCGCGTTGACAATGAACACTGAAGCTTTCTTT. Translation: CASALTMNTEAFF.

V and J are TRBV5-1 and TRBJ1-2, with 10 bases aligning to TRBD1. The CDR3 runs 15 residues. With V trimmed by 5 bases and J by 7 bases, 11 bases remained unmatched. CDR1 and CDR2 from the germline V gene are SGHRS and YFSETQ. This chain's CDR3 is CASSGIDRGLGGYTF. For the CDR3, the DNA is TGCGCCAGCAGTGGTATCGACAGGGGGCTGGGTGGCTACACCTTC. The variable domain in full, with the rest retrieved from reference TRBV5-1 and TRBJ1-2, is KAGVTQTPRYLIKTRGQQVTLSCSPISGHRSVSWYQQTPGQGLQFLFEYFSETQRNKGNFPGRFSGRQFSNSRSEMNVSTLELGDSALYLCASSGIDRGLGGYTFGSGTRLTVV.

The chain recombines TRBV5-8 with TRBJ1-5; maybe TRBD1 (5 bases). V was shortened by 0 bases and J by 0 bases, with 13 bases between the two germline ends. This CDR3 is 17 amino acids long. CDR1 and CDR2 (germline): SGHTS, YDEGEE. The CDR3 is CASSLDVAGHSNQPQHF. The CDR3 region has the DNA TGTGCCAGCAGCTTGGATGTCGCAGGGCATAGCAATCAGCCCCAGCATTTT.

J is TRBJ2-7 and V is TRBV11-2; 7 bases agree with TRBD1. Germline V CDR1 and CDR2: SGHAT, FQNNGV. The V and J ends lost 0 bases and 8 bases, in that order; junction bases with no gene match: 7. The CDR3 is 14 residues long. CDR3 sequence reads: CASSLDGSRGKQYF. CDR3 coding DNA: TGTGCCAGCAGCTTAGATGGTAGCAGGGGGAAGCAGTACTTC.

The J gene is TRBJ2-3, the V gene TRBV5-1, with TRBD1 identical over 7 bases. Germline loops: CDR1 SGHRS, CDR2 YFSETQ. The CDR3 extends over 14 amino acids. The V gene end was trimmed by 4 bases and the J gene end by 1 base; junction bases not matched to a gene: 3. CDR3 residues: CASSGTGGTDTQYF. For the CDR3, the DNA is TGCGCCAGCAGCGGAACAGGGGGCACAGATACGCAGTATTTT.